Listed below are T cell receptor beta chains from one sample, sequenced in a study of T cell responses to AZD1222 COVID-19 vaccine. Method: immunoSEQ multiplex PCR; TCRdb's copy keeps in-frame clones and lacks some. This table has 60,000 to 70,000 clones, around four fifths appearing once. Sample: peripheral blood, taken on day 0 of AZD1222 vaccination. These receptors were collected from an adult in good health. Each CDR3 is given without its conserved first and last residue.

V gene,J gene,CDR3 protein
TRBV18,TRBJ2-7,ASSPPIGGRGAYEQY
TRBV6-5,TRBJ1-2,ASSYSRGLIYGYT
TRBV4-2,TRBJ1-6,ASSWGQGDGSPLH
TRBV15,TRBJ2-2,ATSRDGENTGELF
TRBV29-1,TRBJ1-2,SVDRTGGKT
TRBV19,TRBJ2-2,ASSIDDPGELF
TRBV4-3,TRBJ2-3,ASSPLSGGGNTQY
TRBV28,TRBJ1-2,ASTGGWGYT
TRBV2,TRBJ2-7,ASKGYSYEQY
TRBV9,TRBJ2-5,ASSVGDSQETQY
TRBV28,TRBJ2-2,ASSFTGELF
TRBV5-4,TRBJ2-3,ASSLTEEDTQY
TRBV19,TRBJ2-7,ASKSGAGGVYEQY
TRBV28,TRBJ2-5,ASKSSEGTQY
TRBV5-1,TRBJ1-1,ASSLNGMNTEAF
TRBV28,TRBJ1-1,ASTSRPGQGDQAF
TRBV6-1,TRBJ2-7,ASSEIVGALSYEQY
TRBV6-6,TRBJ2-7,ASSLPPGFEQY
TRBV6-5,TRBJ2-2,ASSDRATGELF
TRBV14,TRBJ2-2,ASSQASFRDTGELF
TRBV5-4,TRBJ2-1,ASSLSGGDEQF
TRBV30,TRBJ2-7,AWGRGLSYEQY
TRBV15,TRBJ1-1,ATSRAQGTEAF
TRBV15,TRBJ2-5,ATSRMAGGGETQY
TRBV5-4,TRBJ2-3,ASSFGTSLTDTQY
TRBV15,TRBJ2-7,ATSRDLGLIYEQY
TRBV10-1,TRBJ2-3,ASSESQGTDTQY
TRBV6-5,TRBJ1-1,ATGTSGAF
TRBV5-1,TRBJ1-1,ASSLNSLNTEAF
TRBV5-6,TRBJ1-4,ASSLKGGDNEKLF